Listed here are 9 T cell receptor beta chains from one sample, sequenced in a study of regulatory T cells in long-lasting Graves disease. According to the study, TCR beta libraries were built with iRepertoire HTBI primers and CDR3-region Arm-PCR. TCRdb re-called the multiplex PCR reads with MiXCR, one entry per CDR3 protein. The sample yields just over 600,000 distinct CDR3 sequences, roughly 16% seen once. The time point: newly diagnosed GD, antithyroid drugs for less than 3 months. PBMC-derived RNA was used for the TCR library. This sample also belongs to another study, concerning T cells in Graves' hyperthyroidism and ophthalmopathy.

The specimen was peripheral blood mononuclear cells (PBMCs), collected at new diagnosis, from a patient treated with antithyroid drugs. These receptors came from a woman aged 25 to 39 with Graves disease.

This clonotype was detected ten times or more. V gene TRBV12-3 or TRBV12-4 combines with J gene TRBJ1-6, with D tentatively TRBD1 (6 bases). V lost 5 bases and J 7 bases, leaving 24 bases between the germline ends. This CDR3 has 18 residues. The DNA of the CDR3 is TGTGCCAGCAGTCTGGACAGCTTTAAGGAAGCGATGAATTCACCCCTCCACTTT. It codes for CASSLDSFKEAMNSPLHF.

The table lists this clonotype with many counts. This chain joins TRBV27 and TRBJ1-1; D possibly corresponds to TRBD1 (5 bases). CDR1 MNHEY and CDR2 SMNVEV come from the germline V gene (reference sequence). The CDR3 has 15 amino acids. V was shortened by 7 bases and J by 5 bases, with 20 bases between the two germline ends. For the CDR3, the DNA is TGTGCCAGCAAAACGGGGGAAAAGGGGAGAACTGAAGCTTTCTTT. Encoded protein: CASKTGEKGRTEAFF.

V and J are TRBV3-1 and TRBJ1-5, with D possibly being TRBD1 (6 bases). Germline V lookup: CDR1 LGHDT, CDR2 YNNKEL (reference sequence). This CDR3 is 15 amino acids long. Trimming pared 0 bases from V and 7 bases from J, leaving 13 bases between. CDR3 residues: CASSQDSQGRQPQHF. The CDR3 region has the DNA TGTGCCAGCAGCCAAGATAGCCAGGGGCGCCAGCCCCAGCATTTT.

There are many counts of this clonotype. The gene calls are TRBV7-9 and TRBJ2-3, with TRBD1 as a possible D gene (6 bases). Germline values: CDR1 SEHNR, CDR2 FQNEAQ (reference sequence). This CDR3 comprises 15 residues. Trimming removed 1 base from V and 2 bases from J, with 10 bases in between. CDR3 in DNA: TGTGCCAGCAGCTTAGGACAGGCTTTCACAGATACGCAGTATTTT. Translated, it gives CASSLGQAFTDTQYF.

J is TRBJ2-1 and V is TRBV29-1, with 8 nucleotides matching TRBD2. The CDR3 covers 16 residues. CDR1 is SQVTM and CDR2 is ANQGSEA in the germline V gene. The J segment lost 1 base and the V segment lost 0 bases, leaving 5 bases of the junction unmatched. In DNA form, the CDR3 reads TGCAGCGTTGAAGATCGGGGGGGAGTGTCCTACAATGAGCAGTTCTTC. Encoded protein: CSVEDRGGVSYNEQFF.

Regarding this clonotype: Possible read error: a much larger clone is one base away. The CDR3 DNA follows: TGCGCCAGCAGCTTGCTGGCGGGACTAGGGATACATGAGCAGCTCTTC. It codes for CASSLLAGLGIHEQLF. The chain uses TRBV5-1 and TRBJ2-1; TRBD2 agrees at 8 bases. Looked up from germline, CDR1 is SGHRS and CDR2 is YFSETQ. CDR3 size: 16 residues.

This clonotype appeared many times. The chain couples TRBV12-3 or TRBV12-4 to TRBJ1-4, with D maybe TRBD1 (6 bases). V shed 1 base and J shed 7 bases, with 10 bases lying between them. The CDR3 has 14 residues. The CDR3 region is CASSLGTAPEKLFF. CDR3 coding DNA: TGTGCCAGCAGTTTAGGGACAGCTCCTGAAAAACTGTTTTTT.

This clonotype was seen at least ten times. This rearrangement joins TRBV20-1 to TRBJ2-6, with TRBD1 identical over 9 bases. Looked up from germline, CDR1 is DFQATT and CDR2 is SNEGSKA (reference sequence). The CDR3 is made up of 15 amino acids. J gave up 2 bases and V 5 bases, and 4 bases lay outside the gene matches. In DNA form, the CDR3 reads TGCAGTGCTGGGCGACAGGGGGCTGGGGCCAACGTCCTGACTTTC. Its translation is CSAGRQGAGANVLTF.

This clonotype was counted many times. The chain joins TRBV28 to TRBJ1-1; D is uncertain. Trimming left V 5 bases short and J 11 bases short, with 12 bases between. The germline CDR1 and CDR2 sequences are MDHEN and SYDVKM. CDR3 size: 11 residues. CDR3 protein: CASSRGGRAFF. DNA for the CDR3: TGTGCCAGCAGTAGAGGAGGGCGCGCTTTCTTT.